This T cell receptor (beta chain) is from a study of long-term antiretroviral therapy in people with HIV. General study findings and limits: Blood, drawn from the mid-2000s to the late 2010s, may reflect older ART regimens. Documentation of ART adherence, viral resistance or therapy changes was absent.

The libraries were made with immunoSEQ v3.0 at survey level. Per sample, sequencing targeted roughly 35,000-50,000 T-cell genomes. Measured with immunoSEQ multiplex PCR; TCRdb has only the in-frame clones, and not every one. The sample lists 20,000 or so clones; around three quarters were seen once. This clone has more than one count but fewer than ten. The antigen remains unidentified. Trimming pared 2 bases from V and 0 bases from J, leaving 19 bases between. Germline CDR1 and CDR2: KGHSY and FQNENV. The CDR3 covers 18 residues. The chain employs TRBV16 and TRBJ1-2; a weak D match, TRBD1 (5 bases). This clonotype was obtained from a young man with HIV. The input for sequencing was unsorted PBMCs, taken 0.5 years before starting antiretroviral therapy. The CDR3 sequence is CASSQESMFGTTNYGYTF. DNA of the CDR3: TGTGCCAGCAGCCAAGAAAGTATGTTCGGGACTACTAACTATGGCTACACCTTC.